This record looks at one TCR beta chain sequence and its context. This specimen comes from a study of CD8 T cells in Susac syndrome. The CDR3 loop spans 15 amino acids. CDR1 and CDR2 (germline): SQVTM, ANQGSEA. V dropped 1 base and J dropped 8 bases, with 20 bases sitting between them. The RNA, 0.5 to 1 ug, was put through reverse transcription using random hexamers. One entry per CDR3 protein, called by TCRdb with MiXCR from the immunoSEQ multiplex PCR reads. The sample has about 150,000 distinct CDR3 sequences, about 95% seen once. V usage is TRBV29-1 and J usage is TRBJ1-2; D is undetermined. The sample consisted of CD8+ T cells from PBMCs. This receptor was obtained from a human donor with multiple sclerosis. CDR3 coding DNA: TGCAGCGTTGAAGCCCGCCGGGATGATAAGATGGGCTACACCTTC. Translation: CSVEARRDDKMGYTF. Full variable domain (remainder filled in from reference TRBV29-1 and TRBJ1-2): SAVISQKPSRDICQRGTSLTIQCQVDSQVTMMFWYRQQPGQSLTLIATANQGSEATYESGFVIDKFPISRPNLTFSTLTVSNMSPEDSSIYLCSVEARRDDKMGYTFGSGTRLTVV.